This entry lists 9 T cell receptor beta chains sequenced from one sample in a study of naive and memory T cell subsets. Both TRBC1 and TRBC2 were covered by a beta constant-region primer of two equimolar oligonucleotides. TCRdb re-analysed the UMI-ligation and nested PCR reads in MiXCR, keeping a single row per CDR3 protein. The sample lists roughly 140,000 distinct CDR3 sequences; approximately 17% were seen once. The sample was naive CD4+ T cells from blood. The origin of the receptors is a human donor in good health.

V is TRBV12-3 or TRBV12-4 and J is TRBJ2-1; D is ambiguous. There are 15 residues in the CDR3. V lost 3 bases and J lost 2, with 11 bases in between. Here the CDR3 DNA reads TGTGCCAGCAGTTTTTCTCTCGAAGCCTACAATGAGCAGTTCTTC. This gives the protein CASSFSLEAYNEQFF.

This clonotype was seen at least ten times. The rearrangement joins TRBV11-2 to TRBJ2-7; 7 nucleotides align to TRBD1. The CDR3 sequence is 15 residues long. The germline V gene encodes CDR1 SGHAT and CDR2 FQNNGV. J was trimmed by 6 bases and V by 1 base; bases with no gene match: 9. The DNA of the CDR3 is TGTGCCAGCAGCTTAGTGGGGAGACAGGGAAGCGAGCAGTACTTC. It encodes CASSLVGRQGSEQYF.

The J gene is TRBJ2-1, the V gene TRBV14; TRBD2 is a possible D gene (6 bases). The CDR3 has 20 amino acids. The V end was cut by 3 bases, the J end by 1 base, with 25 bases between. Per the germline V gene, CDR1 is SGHDN and CDR2 is FVKESK. The CDR3, as DNA: TGTGCCAGCAGCCATCGGTCACTAGCCGACCGCCTTTTTTCCTACAATGAGCAGTTCTTC. Amino acids: CASSHRSLADRLFSYNEQFF.

In this sample, this clonotype turned up a few times. DNA of the CDR3: TGTGCCAGCAGCCCAGGGGACAGGGGGCGGGATGAGCAGTTCTTC. It codes for CASSPGDRGRDEQFF. The J gene is TRBJ2-1, the V gene TRBV7-9, with 12 bases that match TRBD1. With 5 bases clipped from V and 8 bases from J, the junction kept 7 bases outside the gene matches. Germline V gene data show CDR1 as SEHNR and CDR2 as FQNEAQ (reference sequence). The CDR3 is made up of 15 amino acids. The variable domain in full, completed from reference TRBV7-9 and TRBJ2-1, reads DTGVSQNPRHKITKRGQNVTFRCDPISEHNRLYWYRQTLGQGPEFLTYFQNEAQLEKSRLLSDRFSAERPKGSFSTLEIQRTEQGDSAMYLCASSPGDRGRDEQFFGPGTRLTVL.

The chain combines TRBV18 with TRBJ2-3; D gene ambiguous. Germline V gene lookup returns CDR1 KGHSH and CDR2 LQKENI. The CDR3 length is 12 residues. V shed 2 bases and J shed 6 bases, with 6 bases lying between them. The CDR3 loop reads CASSPKADTQYF. CDR3 DNA: TGTGCCAGCTCACCAAAAGCCGATACGCAGTATTTT.

This chain connects TRBV29-1 to TRBJ2-5; TRBD2 is a possible D gene (5 bases). Trimming pared 3 bases from V and 5 bases from J, leaving 10 bases between. The CDR3 has 12 amino acids. Per the germline V gene, CDR1 is SQVTM and CDR2 is ANQGSEA. The CDR3 sequence is CSVDRGEETQYF. As DNA, the CDR3 is TGCAGCGTTGACCGGGGAGAGGAGACCCAGTACTTC.

The V call is TRBV5-5, the J call TRBJ2-1; TRBD1 aligns across 12 bases. From germline, CDR1 is SGHKS and CDR2 YYEKEE (reference sequence). The CDR3 length is 16 residues. J gave up 9 bases and V 1 base, and 8 bases lay outside the gene matches. The CDR3 coding sequence is TGTGCCAGCAGCTTGCTACCGGGACAGGGGGCGCGTGAGCAGTTCTTC. It codes for CASSLLPGQGAREQFF.

The V and J genes are TRBV20-1 and TRBJ1-1; TRBD1 agrees at 7 bases. Germline CDR1 is DFQATT and CDR2 is SNEGSKA (reference sequence). The CDR3 spans 15 residues. Germline trimming cut 0 bases from V and 2 bases from J; bases unmatched to any gene: 6. The CDR3 sequence is CSARDAQGINTEAFF. CDR3 DNA: TGCAGTGCTAGAGATGCACAGGGGATTAACACTGAAGCTTTCTTT.

This clonotype was counted a few times. The chain combines TRBV6-5 with TRBJ1-1, with a tentative D call TRBD1 (5 bases). The V end was cut by 0 bases, the J end by 0 bases, with 14 bases between. The length of the CDR3 is 17 residues. Per the germline V gene, CDR1 is MNHEY and CDR2 is SVGAGI. CDR3 protein: CASSYSIGTGLNTEAFF. The CDR3 DNA reads TGTGCCAGCAGTTACTCGATAGGGACGGGCCTGAACACTGAAGCTTTCTTT.